These 23 T cell receptor beta chains share one sample of origin, sequenced in a study of response to subunit inactivated influenza vaccine. In TCRdb, the RT-PCR reads were re-called with MiXCR into one record per CDR3 protein. The sample records 500,000 to 600,000 distinct CDR3 sequences, 16% being singletons. The input for sequencing was CD4+ T cells sorted from PBMCs, taken around 25 months after vaccination. These receptors were collected from a man aged 50-75 years who received an inactivated influenza vaccine.

The chain joins TRBV4-3 to TRBJ2-3; D may be TRBD2 (6 bases). The germline V and J ends were trimmed by 0 bases and 2 bases, with 9 bases remaining between them. The CDR3 has 15 residues. Germline CDR1 reads LGHNA; CDR2 reads YSLEER. CDR3 loop: CASSQDWGVTDTQYF. For the CDR3, the DNA is TGCGCCAGCAGCCAAGATTGGGGGGTCACAGATACGCAGTATTTT.

The chain combines TRBV4-2 with TRBJ2-2; TRBD1 matches 7 bases. The CDR3 loop spans 13 amino acids. Germline loops: CDR1 LGHNA, CDR2 YNFKEQ. The V segment lost 8 bases and the J segment 6 bases; nucleotides outside the gene matches: 6. The CDR3 nucleotides are TGTGCCAGCCAGGGACAGTTGGCCGGGGAGCTGTTTTTT. Translating gives CASQGQLAGELFF.

The chain uses TRBV15 and TRBJ2-3; D remains unclear. The length of the CDR3 is 13 residues. Trimming pared 5 bases from V and 0 bases from J, leaving 6 bases between. Germline CDR1 is LNHNV and CDR2 is YYDKDF (reference sequence). The CDR3 coding sequence is TGTGCCACCAGCCCCCGGAGCACAGATACGCAGTATTTT. It specifies CATSPRSTDTQYF.

The CDR3 sequence is CASSPGAGEKLFF. CDR3 DNA sequence: TGTGCCAGCTCACCAGGGGCGGGCGAAAAACTGTTTTTT. This chain joins TRBV18 and TRBJ1-4, with D perhaps matching TRBD1 (5 bases). Per germline, CDR1 KGHSH and CDR2 LQKENI. V dropped 2 bases and J dropped 8 bases, with 9 bases sitting between them. The CDR3 runs to 13 residues.

The CDR3 DNA sequence: TGTGCCAGCAGTTACTGGGACAGGAGGAACACTGAAGCTTTCTTT. This encodes CASSYWDRRNTEAFF. V gene TRBV6-2 or TRBV6-3 combines with J gene TRBJ1-1; 8 positions match TRBD1. Germline V gene sequence: CDR1 MNHEY, CDR2 SVGEGT. The CDR3 loop spans 15 amino acids. V lost 1 base and J lost 1; bases outside the gene matches: 2.

This clonotype was counted many times. The V gene is TRBV18, the J gene TRBJ2-7; D not resolved. With 5 bases removed from V and 2 bases from J, the gap between germline ends came to 13 bases. This CDR3 region has 14 residues. Germline CDR1 reads KGHSH; CDR2 reads LQKENI. CDR3 residues: CASSSGLYPYEQYF. The CDR3 nucleotides are TGTGCCAGCTCATCGGGCCTATACCCCTACGAGCAGTACTTC.

This chain connects TRBV6-4 to TRBJ1-4, with 7 bases matching TRBD1. The CDR3 is 15 residues long. Germline V CDR1 and CDR2: MRHNA, SNTAGT. V was pared by 7 bases and J by 4 bases, with 9 bases of the junction left unmatched. The CDR3 DNA reads TGTGCCAGCACCTCTTTGGCAGGGGGTAATGAAAAACTGTTTTTT. Its translation is CASTSLAGGNEKLFF.

The rearrangement joins TRBV29-1 to TRBJ2-1, with D possibly matching TRBD1 (5 bases). This CDR3 spans 13 amino acids. CDR1 is SQVTM and CDR2 is ANQGSEA in the germline V gene. The V gene lost 4 bases and the J gene lost 4 bases, with 11 bases spanning the gap. The DNA of the CDR3 is TGCAGCGTTGGCTCAGGGCCATACAATGAGCAGTTCTTC. Its translation is CSVGSGPYNEQFF.

This clonotype showed up just a few times. The V gene is TRBV20-1, the J gene TRBJ2-1; 8 bases fit TRBD2. CDR1 and CDR2 (germline): DFQATT, SNEGSKA (reference sequence). CDR3 length: 18 amino acids. V lost 3 bases to trimming and J lost 9 bases; unmatched junction nucleotides: 22. In DNA form, the CDR3 reads TGCAGTGCTAGGCCGTTGGCGGGTGGACTAGCCAGCGGAAGTGAGCAGTTCTTC. Encoded protein: CSARPLAGGLASGSEQFF.

The DNA for the CDR3 is TGCGCCAGCAGCCAAGACGGCGGGGCTCTCTCTGGAAACACCATATATTTT. Amino acid sequence: CASSQDGGALSGNTIYF. J is TRBJ1-3 and V is TRBV4-3; the D gene is possibly TRBD1 (5 bases). The CDR3 is made up of 17 amino acids. Trimming pared 0 bases from V and 0 bases from J, leaving 12 bases between. The germline V gene has CDR1 LGHNA and CDR2 YSLEER.

The chain is built from TRBV2 and TRBJ2-7; 7 bases agree with TRBD2. With 10 bases clipped from V and 5 bases from J, the junction kept 11 bases outside the gene matches. The CDR3 is 13 amino acids. Per the germline V gene, CDR1 is SNHLY and CDR2 is FYNNEI. The CDR3 loop is CATGREAGDEQYF. The CDR3 DNA follows: TGTGCCACGGGTCGCGAGGCGGGGGACGAGCAGTACTTC.

The rearrangement joins TRBV9 to TRBJ2-2, with 7 bases identical to TRBD2. CDR1 SGDLS and CDR2 YYNGEE come from the germline V gene. The length of the CDR3 is 14 residues. V shed 4 bases, J shed 6 bases, and the junction held 6 bases outside the gene matches. CDR3 DNA: TGTGCCAGCAGCCCGGGAGGTACTGCCGGGGAGCTGTTTTTT. Its translation: CASSPGGTAGELFF. The full variable domain, its missing parts supplied by reference TRBV9 and TRBJ2-2, is DSGVTQTPKHLITATGQRVTLRCSPRSGDLSVYWYQQSLDQGLQFLIQYYNGEERAKGNILERFSAQQFPDLHSELNLSSLELGDSALYFCASSPGGTAGELFFGEGSRLTVL.

At least ten counts were recorded for this clonotype. In nucleotides, the CDR3 is TGTGCCATCAGTGTTGGGGGGACCTCTGGAAACACCATATATTTT. Its protein is CAISVGGTSGNTIYF. The chain carries TRBV10-3 and TRBJ1-3; a possible D gene is TRBD1 (5 bases). The CDR3 covers 15 residues. The ends were cut back, 4 bases at V and 0 bases at J, with 10 bases in the middle. The germline CDR1 and CDR2 sequences are ENHRY and SYGVKD.

This chain connects TRBV5-4 to TRBJ2-1, with TRBD1 matching over 8 bases. The ends lost 3 bases at V and 16 bases at J; junction bases unmatched: 6. This CDR3 is 11 amino acids long. Germline CDR1 SGHNT, CDR2 YYREEE (reference sequence). CDR3 coding DNA: TGTGCCAGCAGCTGGCAGGGACAGGCCTTCTTC. It yields the protein CASSWQGQAFF.

V and J are TRBV29-1 and TRBJ1-2; no clear D. This CDR3 has 12 amino acids. Germline values: CDR1 SQVTM, CDR2 ANQGSEA. Between the trimmed V and J ends, which lost 1 base and 4 bases, there was a span of 7 bases. CDR3 in amino acids: CSVEGSPYGYTF. Here the CDR3 DNA reads TGCAGCGTTGAAGGCAGTCCCTATGGCTACACCTTC.

This rearrangement joins TRBV20-1 to TRBJ2-7; D may be TRBD2 (6 bases). This CDR3 has 15 amino acids. Trimming left V 5 bases short and J 2 bases short, with 19 bases between. Germline CDR1 reads DFQATT; CDR2 reads SNEGSKA (reference sequence). The CDR3 DNA reads TGCAGTGCTGCCGGCACTAGCTCATCAACCTACGAGCAGTACTTC. This gives the protein CSAAGTSSSTYEQYF.

V gene TRBV30 combines with J gene TRBJ2-5; weak D call: TRBD1 (5 bases). The V and J ends lost 0 bases and 5 bases respectively, with 13 bases between them. Looked up from germline, CDR1 is GTSNPN and CDR2 is SVGIG (reference sequence). The CDR3 runs 14 residues. This chain's CDR3 is CAWSVNSGYETQYF. The CDR3 region has the DNA TGTGCCTGGAGTGTAAATTCAGGGTACGAGACCCAGTACTTC.

This clonotype was seen ten or more times. This chain joins TRBV2 and TRBJ2-1, with 8 bases aligning to TRBD2. From germline, CDR1 is SNHLY and CDR2 FYNNEI. CDR3 length: 15 residues. V lost 7 bases and J lost 3; bases outside the gene matches: 8. CDR3: CASTVGRAFYNEQFF. CDR3 DNA: TGTGCCAGCACCGTCGGGAGGGCCTTCTACAATGAGCAGTTCTTC.

The genes are TRBV14 and TRBJ2-2; tentatively, D is TRBD1 (5 bases). The V gene lost 1 base and the J gene lost 4 bases, with 10 bases spanning the gap. The CDR3 has 15 amino acids. Germline V lookup: CDR1 SGHDN, CDR2 FVKESK. Here the CDR3 reads CASSQAGLSTGELFF. The CDR3 DNA sequence: TGTGCCAGCAGCCAAGCAGGGCTGAGCACCGGGGAGCTGTTTTTT.

Concerning this clonotype itself: At one of its ends the junction is not consistent with the germline gene, which may arise from a read error. V is TRBV12-3 or TRBV12-4 and J is TRBJ2-3; TRBD2 matches 11 bases. The CDR3 spans 15 residues. In DNA form, the CDR3 reads TGTGCCAGCAGTTTAGGGACTAGCGGGTCAGATATGCAGTATTTT. Protein: CASSLGTSGSDMQYF.

The rearrangement links TRBV7-9 to TRBJ2-4; 9 bases fit TRBD1. V shed 8 bases, J shed 6 bases, and the junction held 5 bases outside the gene matches. Looked up from germline, CDR1 is SEHNR and CDR2 is FQNEAQ (reference sequence). CDR3 length: 13 residues. Here the CDR3 DNA reads TGTGCCAGCCGGGAGACAGGGGGAAACATTCAGTACTTC. This sequence encodes CASRETGGNIQYF.

J is TRBJ1-1 and V is TRBV11-2; D possibly corresponds to TRBD1 (6 bases). The germline CDR1 and CDR2 sequences are SGHAT and FQNNGV. The CDR3 is 19 residues long. With 1 base removed from V and 1 base from J, the gap between germline ends came to 22 bases. CDR3 sequence (DNA): TGTGCCAGCAGCTTAGTCCGGGGGCCTAGGTTAAGGGGGAACACTGAAGCTTTCTTT. Protein product: CASSLVRGPRLRGNTEAFF. The full variable domain, completed using reference TRBV11-2 and TRBJ1-1, is EAGVAQSPRYKIIEKRQSVAFWCNPISGHATLYWYQQILGQGPKLLIQFQNNGVVDDSQLPKDRFSAERLKGVDSTLKIQPAKLEDSAVYLCASSLVRGPRLRGNTEAFFGQGTRLTVV.

This clonotype appeared once. One end of the junction varies from germline; a read error may be responsible. The chain joins TRBV3-1 to TRBJ2-5; 9 nucleotides agree with TRBD2. This CDR3 has 17 residues. The germline V gene encodes CDR1 LGHDT and CDR2 YNNKEL (reference sequence). The CDR3 nucleotides are TGTGCCTGCAGCAAGGGGGTACGCGGGGGGGCCTTGGAGACCCAGTACTTC. Its protein is CACSKGVRGGALETQYF.